Here is one TCR beta chain with its context. The entry originates in a study of shared T cell receptors in the human thymus. CDR3 length: 18 residues. The V end lost 8 bases, the J end lost 1 base, and 23 bases lay between the germline ends. From germline, CDR1 is SGHVS and CDR2 FNYEAQ. Clones were read by immunoSEQ multiplex PCR, and TCRdb kept only the in-frame ones, dropping some. The sample consists of roughly 700,000 clones, roughly 88% of them appearing once. The data also belong to a second study, concerning human thymus T cells. Per that study: Use of V and J genes seemed skewed within the thymic and blood repertoires.

Sequences were obtained from thymocytes. The V gene is TRBV7-6, the J gene TRBJ2-2, with D possibly being TRBD2 (6 bases). The clonotype was recovered from a boy in the first two years of life with a congenital heart defect. The CDR3 coding sequence is TGTGCCAGCCGGGACGTGCTAGCGAGAGCTCAGAACACCGGGGAGCTGTTTTTT. It is translated as CASRDVLARAQNTGELFF.